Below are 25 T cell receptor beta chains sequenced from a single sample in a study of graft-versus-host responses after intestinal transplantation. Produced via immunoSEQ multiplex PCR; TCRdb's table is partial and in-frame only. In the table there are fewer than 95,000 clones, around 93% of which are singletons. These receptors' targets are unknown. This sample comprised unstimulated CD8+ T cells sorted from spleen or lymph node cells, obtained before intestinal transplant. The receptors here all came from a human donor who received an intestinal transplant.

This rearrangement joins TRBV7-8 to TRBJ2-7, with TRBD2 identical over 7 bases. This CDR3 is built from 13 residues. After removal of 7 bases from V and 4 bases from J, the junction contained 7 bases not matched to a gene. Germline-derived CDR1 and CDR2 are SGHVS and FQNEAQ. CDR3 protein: CASKKASGYEQYF. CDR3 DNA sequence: TGTGCCAGCAAAAAGGCTAGCGGTTACGAGCAGTACTTC.

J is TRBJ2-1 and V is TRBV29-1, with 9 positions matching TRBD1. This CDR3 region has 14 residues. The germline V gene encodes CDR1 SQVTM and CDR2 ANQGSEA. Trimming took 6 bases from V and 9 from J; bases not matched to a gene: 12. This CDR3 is CSVHWGQGEVEQFF. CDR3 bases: TGCAGCGTCCATTGGGGACAGGGAGAGGTTGAGCAGTTCTTC.

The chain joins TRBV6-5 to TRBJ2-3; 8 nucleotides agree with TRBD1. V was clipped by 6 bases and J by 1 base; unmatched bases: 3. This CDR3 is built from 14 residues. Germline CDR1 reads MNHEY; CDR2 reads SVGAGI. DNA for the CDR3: TGTGCCAGCAGATCGGGACAGGGCACAGATACGCAGTATTTT. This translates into CASRSGQGTDTQYF.

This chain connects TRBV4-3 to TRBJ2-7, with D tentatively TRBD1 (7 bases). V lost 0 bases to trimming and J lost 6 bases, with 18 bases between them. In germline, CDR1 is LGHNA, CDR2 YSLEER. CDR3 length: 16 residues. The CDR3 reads CASSQDLRQGGAEQYF. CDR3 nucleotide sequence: TGCGCCAGCAGCCAAGATTTGAGACAGGGAGGTGCCGAGCAGTACTTC.

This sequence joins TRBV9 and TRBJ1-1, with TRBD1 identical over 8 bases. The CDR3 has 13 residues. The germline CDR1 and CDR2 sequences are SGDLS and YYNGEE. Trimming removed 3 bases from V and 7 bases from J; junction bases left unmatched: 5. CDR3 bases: TGTGCCAGCAGCGCGACAGGGGTTGGTGAAGCTTTCTTT. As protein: CASSATGVGEAFF.

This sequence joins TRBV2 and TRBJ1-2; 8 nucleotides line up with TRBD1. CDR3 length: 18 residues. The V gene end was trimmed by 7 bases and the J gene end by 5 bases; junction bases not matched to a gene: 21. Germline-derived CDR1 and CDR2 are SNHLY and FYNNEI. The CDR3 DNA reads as TGTGCCAGCACCGAGACCGGGACAGGACACTTTACACGGTATGGCTACACCTTC. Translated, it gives CASTETGTGHFTRYGYTF. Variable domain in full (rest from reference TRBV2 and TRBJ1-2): EPEVTQTPSHQVTQMGQEVILRCVPISNHLYFYWYRQILGQKVEFLVSFYNNEISEKSEIFDDQFSVERPDGSNFTLKIRSTKLEDSAMYFCASTETGTGHFTRYGYTFGSGTRLTVV.

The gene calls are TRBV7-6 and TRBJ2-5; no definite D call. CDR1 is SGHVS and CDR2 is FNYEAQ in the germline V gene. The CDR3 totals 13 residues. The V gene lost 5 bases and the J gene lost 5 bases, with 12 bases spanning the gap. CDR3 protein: CASSQTTWETQYF. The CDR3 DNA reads TGTGCCAGCAGCCAAACTACCTGGGAGACCCAGTACTTC.

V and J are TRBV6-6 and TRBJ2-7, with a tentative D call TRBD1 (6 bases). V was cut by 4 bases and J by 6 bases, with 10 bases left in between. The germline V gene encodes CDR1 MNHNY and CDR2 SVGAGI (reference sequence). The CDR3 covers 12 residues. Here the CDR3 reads CASSSGDAEQYF. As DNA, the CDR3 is TGTGCCAGCAGTTCAGGGGACGCCGAGCAGTACTTC.

The CDR3: CASREPGGRVSGNTIYF. The CDR3, as DNA: TGTGCCAGCAGGGAGCCGGGGGGCAGGGTATCTGGAAACACCATATATTTT. The chain joins TRBV2 to TRBJ1-3; TRBD1 is a possible D gene (6 bases). V gave up 6 bases and J gave up 1 base, with 19 bases separating them. CDR1 and CDR2 from the germline V gene are SNHLY and FYNNEI. This CDR3 region has 17 residues.

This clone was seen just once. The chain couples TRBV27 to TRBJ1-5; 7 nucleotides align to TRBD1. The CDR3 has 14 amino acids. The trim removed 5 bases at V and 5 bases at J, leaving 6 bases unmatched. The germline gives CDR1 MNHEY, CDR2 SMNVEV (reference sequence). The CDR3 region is CASSPLDRDQPQHF. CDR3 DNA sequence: TGTGCCAGCAGTCCTCTTGACAGGGATCAGCCCCAGCATTTT.

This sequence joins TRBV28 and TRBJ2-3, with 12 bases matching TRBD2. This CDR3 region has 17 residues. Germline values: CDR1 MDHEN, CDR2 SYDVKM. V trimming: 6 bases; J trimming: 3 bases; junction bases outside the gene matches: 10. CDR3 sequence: CASRTPSGGEVTDTQYF. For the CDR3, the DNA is TGTGCCAGCAGGACTCCTAGCGGGGGGGAGGTAACAGATACGCAGTATTTT.

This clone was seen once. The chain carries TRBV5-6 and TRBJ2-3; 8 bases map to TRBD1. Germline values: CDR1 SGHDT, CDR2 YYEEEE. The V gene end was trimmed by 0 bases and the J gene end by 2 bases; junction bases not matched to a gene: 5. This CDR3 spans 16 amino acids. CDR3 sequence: CASSLAGTGDTDTQYF. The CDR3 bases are TGTGCCAGCAGCTTGGCCGGGACAGGCGACACAGATACGCAGTATTTT.

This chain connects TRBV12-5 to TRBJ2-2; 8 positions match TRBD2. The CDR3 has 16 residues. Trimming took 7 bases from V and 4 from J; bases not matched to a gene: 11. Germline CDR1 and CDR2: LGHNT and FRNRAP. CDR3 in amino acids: CASVPGGRGVTGELFF. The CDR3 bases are TGTGCTAGTGTCCCTGGGGGGCGGGGGGTCACCGGGGAGCTGTTTTTT.

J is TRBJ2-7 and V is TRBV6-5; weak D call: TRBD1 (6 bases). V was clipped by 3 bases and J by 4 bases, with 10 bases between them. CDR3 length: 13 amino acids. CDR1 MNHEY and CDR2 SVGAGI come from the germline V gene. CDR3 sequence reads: CASSYRGQYEQYF. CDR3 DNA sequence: TGTGCCAGCAGTTATCGCGGACAGTACGAGCAGTACTTC.

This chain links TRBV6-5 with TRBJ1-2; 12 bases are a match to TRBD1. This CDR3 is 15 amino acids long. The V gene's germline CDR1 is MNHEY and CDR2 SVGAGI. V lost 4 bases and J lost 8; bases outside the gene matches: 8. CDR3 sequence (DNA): TGTGCCAGCAGTTCTGCCGGGACAGGGGGCGGCGGCTACACCTTC. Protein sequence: CASSSAGTGGGGYTF.

The CDR3 DNA sequence: TGTGCCAGCAGCTTAGGTCGGGGTAGCAATCAGCCCCAGCATTTT. Protein: CASSLGRGSNQPQHF. The gene calls are TRBV7-9 and TRBJ1-5; D is undetermined. The germline CDR1 and CDR2 sequences are SEHNR and FQNEAQ (reference sequence). V was pared by 1 base and J by 0 bases, with 7 bases between. CDR3 size: 15 residues.

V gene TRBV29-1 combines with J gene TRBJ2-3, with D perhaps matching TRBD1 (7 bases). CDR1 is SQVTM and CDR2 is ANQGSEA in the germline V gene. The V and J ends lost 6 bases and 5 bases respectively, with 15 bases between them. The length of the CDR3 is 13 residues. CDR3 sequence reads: CSVVDRREDTQYF. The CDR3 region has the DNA TGCAGCGTGGTGGACAGGCGGGAAGATACGCAGTATTTT.

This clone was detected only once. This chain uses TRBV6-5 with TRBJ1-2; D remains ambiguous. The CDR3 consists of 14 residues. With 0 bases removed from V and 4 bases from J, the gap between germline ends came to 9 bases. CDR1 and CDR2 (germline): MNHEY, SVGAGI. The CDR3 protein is CASSYSGALYGYTF. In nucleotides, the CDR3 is TGTGCCAGCAGTTACTCTGGAGCCCTCTATGGCTACACCTTC.

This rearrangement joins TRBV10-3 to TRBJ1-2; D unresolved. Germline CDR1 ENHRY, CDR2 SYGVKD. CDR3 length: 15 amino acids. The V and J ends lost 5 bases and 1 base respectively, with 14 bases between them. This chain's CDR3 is CAISRGGEFNYGYTF. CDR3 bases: TGTGCCATCAGTCGAGGTGGAGAGTTTAACTATGGCTACACCTTC.

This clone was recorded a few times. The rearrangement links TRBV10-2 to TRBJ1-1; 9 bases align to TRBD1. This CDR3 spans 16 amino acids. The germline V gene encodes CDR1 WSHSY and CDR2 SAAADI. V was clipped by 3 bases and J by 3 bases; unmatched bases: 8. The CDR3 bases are TGCGCCAGCAGTGATAGGGACAGGGTGGTGTACACTGAAGCTTTCTTT. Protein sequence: CASSDRDRVVYTEAFF.

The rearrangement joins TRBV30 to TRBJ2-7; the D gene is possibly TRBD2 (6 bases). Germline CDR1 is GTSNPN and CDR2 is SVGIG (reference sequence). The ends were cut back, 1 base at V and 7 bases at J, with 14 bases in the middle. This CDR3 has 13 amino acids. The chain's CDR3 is CAWSAAGLGEQYF. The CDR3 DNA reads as TGTGCCTGGAGTGCCGCGGGATTGGGGGAGCAGTACTTC.

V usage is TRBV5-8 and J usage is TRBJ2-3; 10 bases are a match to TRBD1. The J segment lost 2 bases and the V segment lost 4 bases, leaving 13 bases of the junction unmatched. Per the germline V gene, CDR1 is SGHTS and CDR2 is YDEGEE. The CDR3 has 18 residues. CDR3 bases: TGTGCCAGCAGCACCCGACAGGGGGCCGGGGTAGACACAGATACGCAGTATTTT. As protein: CASSTRQGAGVDTDTQYF.

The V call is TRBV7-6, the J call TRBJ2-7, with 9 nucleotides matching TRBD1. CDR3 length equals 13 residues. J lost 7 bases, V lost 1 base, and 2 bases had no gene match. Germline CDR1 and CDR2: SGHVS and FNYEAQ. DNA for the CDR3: TGTGCCAGCAGCTTAGGACAGGGGGGAGAGCAGTACTTC. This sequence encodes CASSLGQGGEQYF. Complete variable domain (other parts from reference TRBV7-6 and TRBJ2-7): GAGVSQSPRYKVTKRGQDVALRCDPISGHVSLYWYRQALGQGPEFLTYFNYEAQQDKSGLPNDRFSAERPEGSISTLTIQRTEQRDSAMYRCASSLGQGGEQYFGPGTRLTVT.

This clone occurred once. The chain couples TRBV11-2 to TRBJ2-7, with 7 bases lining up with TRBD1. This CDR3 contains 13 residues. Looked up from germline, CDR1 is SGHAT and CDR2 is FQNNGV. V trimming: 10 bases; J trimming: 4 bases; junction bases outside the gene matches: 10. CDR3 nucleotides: TGTGCCATTCAGGGGGAACTAGGGTACGAGCAGTACTTC. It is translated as CAIQGELGYEQYF.

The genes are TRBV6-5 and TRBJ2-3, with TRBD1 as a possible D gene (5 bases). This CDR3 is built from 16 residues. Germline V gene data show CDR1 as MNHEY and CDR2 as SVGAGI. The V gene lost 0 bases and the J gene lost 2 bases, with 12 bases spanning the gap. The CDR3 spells CASSYSLQDLTDTQYF. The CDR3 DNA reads TGTGCCAGCAGTTACTCGTTACAGGACCTCACAGATACGCAGTATTTT.